This TCR beta chain was sequenced in a study of shared clonotypes between healthy human individuals. Study-wide results and limits: With a handful of donors compared, roughly 4.9% of naive CD4 clonotypes were shared.

Germline values: CDR1 KGHSH, CDR2 LQKENI. Trimming took 6 bases from V and 3 from J; bases not matched to a gene: 17. The length of the CDR3 is 17 residues. This clone is a singleton in its sample. Its specificity is not known. Each replicate PCR on the sorted subsets used roughly 200 ng DNA (approximately 33,000 T cell genomes). Only in-frame clones appear in the TCRdb table, and some are missing; sequencing was by immunoSEQ multiplex PCR. Here the sample spans 2 million to 2.5 million clones, around 95% being singletons. The source material was naive CD4+ T cells sorted from blood. Described subset: CD45RA+ positively selected. This TCR derives from a man younger than 35 in good health. J is TRBJ2-7 and V is TRBV18; 7 bases align to TRBD2. CDR3 amino acids: CASSVGVGLAEYYEQYF. CDR3 nucleotides: TGTGCCAGCTCGGTCGGGGTAGGGCTAGCGGAGTACTACGAGCAGTACTTC.